This T cell receptor (beta chain) was identified during a study of OX40 agonist ivuxolimab in advanced cancers. The junction had 4 bases not matched to a gene; V was cut back by 2 bases and J by 6 bases. CDR1 SGHNT and CDR2 YYREEE come from the germline V gene (reference sequence). The CDR3 length is 13 residues. Clones were read by immunoSEQ multiplex PCR, and TCRdb kept only the in-frame ones, dropping some. The table includes over 70,000 clones, roughly 89% detected once. This TCR came from an adult with an advanced solid tumor such as melanoma, head and neck, liver or kidney cancer. The sample was CD4+ or CD8+ T cells sorted from blood, taken in a trial of the OX40 agonist ivuxolimab. V gene TRBV5-4 combines with J gene TRBJ2-7; 8 positions agree with TRBD1. The CDR3 DNA follows: TGTGCCAGCAGCTTAGGGCAGGGGGCCGAGCAGTACTTC. Its protein is CASSLGQGAEQYF.